This T cell receptor beta chain was identified in a study of OX40 agonist ivuxolimab in advanced cancers. In the study overall: The mean age was approximately 60 years, ranging from roughly 23 to 90, with 65% to 90% of participants male. Study findings and constraints: Expanded clones belonging to CD8+ T cells outnumbered, on average, those of CD4+.

A note on this clone: Antigen specificity is unknown.

V was clipped by 4 bases and J by 0 bases, with 10 bases between them. Germline V gives CDR1 SNHLY, CDR2 FYNNEI. This CDR3 has 15 amino acids. The table came from immunoSEQ multiplex PCR; TCRdb's copy has only in-frame clones and leaves some out. Of about 67,000 clones detected, under 95% appear once; the ten largest clones hold 10% to 15%. The V gene is TRBV2, the J gene TRBJ2-1; maybe TRBD1 (5 bases). Sequenced material: CD4+ or CD8+ T cells sorted from blood, taken in a trial of the OX40 agonist ivuxolimab. This TCR was recovered from an adult with an advanced solid tumor such as melanoma, head and neck, liver or kidney cancer. The CDR3 reads CASSVTGFSYNEQFF. DNA of the CDR3: TGTGCCAGCAGTGTTACAGGATTCTCCTACAATGAGCAGTTCTTC. Full variable domain (remainder filled in from reference TRBV2 and TRBJ2-1): EPEVTQTPSHQVTQMGQEVILRCVPISNHLYFYWYRQILGQKVEFLVSFYNNEISEKSEIFDDQFSVERPDGSNFTLKIRSTKLEDSAMYFCASSVTGFSYNEQFFGPGTRLTVL.